This T cell receptor (beta chain) was identified during a study of identical twins (TCRdb year 2016). Regarding the research as a whole: TCR alpha and beta repertoires from monozygotic twins, unrelated adults of various ages and cord blood were deep-sequenced to test whether fetal clonotypes persist. To rule out contamination, replicate twin experiments were performed at different times with different library preparation protocols.

Every donor in the study was a healthy Caucasian. V is clipped by 2 bases and J by 2 bases, and the sequence between their germline boundaries is 9 bases long. According to the germline V gene (reference sequence), CDR1 reads SEHNR and CDR2 reads FQNEAQ. The CDR3 runs 14 residues from the cysteine to the phenylalanine. Solely the CDR3 DNA is kept, with 42 bases framed from the first base. The library was prepared using 5' RACE. The data were produced on an Illumina HiSeq 2000. Template switching added a universal primer binding site, and the final cDNA carried a unique molecular identifier that allowed TCR cDNA molecules to be counted accurately. Specific primers in the conserved constant-segment region were used to synthesize first-strand cDNA for TCR alpha and beta chains. To control for contamination, every cDNA library was double barcoded, receiving both a SMART-Mk sample barcode and Illumina barcodes. TruSeq adapter sequences and Illumina sample barcodes were added in two successive PCR steps. Sequencing of the TCR alpha and beta cDNA libraries was done on the Illumina HiSeq platform using custom primers. Under the source paper's analysis protocol: MiGEC processed the raw reads to extract unique molecular identifiers, while MiXCR was used to determine the CDR3 positions. For each individual, recombination models were inferred using an EM algorithm with the repgenHMM and IGoR tools. The analysis of shared clonotypes was done with the tcR package in R, with sharing normalized by the product of cloneset sizes. To study raw recombination without the effects of thymic and clonal selection, out-of-frame nonproductive sequences were analyzed. The public sequencing data were trimmed at Q25 with fastp and processed into clonotypes with MiXCR by TCRdb, which kept only in-frame beta chains. Each entry merges the rows of one CDR3 protein and shows their most common DNA and genes. None of the V and J calls come from the authors' own analysis; TCRdb made them. For this sample there are 1.5 million to 2 million distinct CDR3 sequences; about 32% appear just once. The ten largest clones take up about 0.25% of the sample.

The paper as a whole reports these results and caveats: Out-of-frame TCR alpha sequences shared between twins showed an excess of low generation-probability sequences compared with coincidental sharing between unrelated individuals. Invariant T cells such as MAIT and iNKT could partly confound zero-insertion analyses, although diverse VJ usage argued against such confounding for most clonotypes. Abundant cord blood beta clonotypes had fewer insertions, young adult naive repertoires showed a similar but weaker trend, and memory repertoires showed no such trend. Excess twin sharing in beta out-of-frame sequences was weaker because fewer shared sequences lowered the signal-to-noise ratio. Because the same donors could not be followed over many years, the conclusions depended on cross-sectional statistical analysis. In monozygotic twins, out-of-frame TCR alpha sharing was systematically underestimated by recombination models, although the models agreed with sharing between unrelated individuals.

This clonotype was seen only a few times. Its antigen is currently not known. No quality values exist for individual bases; no much larger clone is one base distant. Source material: cord blood. This receptor chain uses TRBV7-9 and TRBJ1-1; the D segment could be TRBD1, given 6 matching bases. The sequence derives from a newborn girl in good health. The base sequence is TGTGCCAGCAGCTTACGGACAGAAAACACTGAAGCTTTCTTT. It translates as CASSLRTENTEAFF.